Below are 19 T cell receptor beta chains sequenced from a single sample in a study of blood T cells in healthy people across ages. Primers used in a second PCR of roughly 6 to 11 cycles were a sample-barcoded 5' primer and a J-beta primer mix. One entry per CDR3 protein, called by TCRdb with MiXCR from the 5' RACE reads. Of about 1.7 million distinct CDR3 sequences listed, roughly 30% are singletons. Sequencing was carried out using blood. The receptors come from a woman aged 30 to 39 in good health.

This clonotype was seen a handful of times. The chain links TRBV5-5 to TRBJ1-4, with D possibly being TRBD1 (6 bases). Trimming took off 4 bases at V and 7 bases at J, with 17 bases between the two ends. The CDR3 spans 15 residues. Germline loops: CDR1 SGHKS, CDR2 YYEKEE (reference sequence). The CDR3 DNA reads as TGTGCCAGCAGCCTATATCGGGGACAAGCTGAAAAACTGTTTTTT. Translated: CASSLYRGQAEKLFF.

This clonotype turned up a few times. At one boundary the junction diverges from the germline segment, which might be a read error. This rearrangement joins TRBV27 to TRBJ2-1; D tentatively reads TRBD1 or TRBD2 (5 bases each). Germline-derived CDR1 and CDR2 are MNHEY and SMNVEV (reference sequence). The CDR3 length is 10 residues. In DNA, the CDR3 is TGTGCCAGCAGTTGGGACCCCGAGATCTTC. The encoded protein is CASSWDPEIF.

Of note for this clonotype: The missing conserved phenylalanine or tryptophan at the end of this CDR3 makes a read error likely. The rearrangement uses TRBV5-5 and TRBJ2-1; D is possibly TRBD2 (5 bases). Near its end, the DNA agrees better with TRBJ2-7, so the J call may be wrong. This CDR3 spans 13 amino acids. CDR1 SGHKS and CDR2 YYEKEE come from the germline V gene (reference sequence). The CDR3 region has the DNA TGTGCCAGCAGCCAGGACGGGATCGGGCAGCAGTACTCC. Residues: CASSQDGIGQQYS.

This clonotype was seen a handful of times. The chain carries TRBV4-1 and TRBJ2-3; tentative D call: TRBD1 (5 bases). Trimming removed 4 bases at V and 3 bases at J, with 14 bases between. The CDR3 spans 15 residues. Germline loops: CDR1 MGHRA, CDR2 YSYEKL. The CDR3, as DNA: TGCGCCAGCAGCCGCGACAGCCTGGGGACAGATACGCAGTATTTT. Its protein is CASSRDSLGTDTQYF.

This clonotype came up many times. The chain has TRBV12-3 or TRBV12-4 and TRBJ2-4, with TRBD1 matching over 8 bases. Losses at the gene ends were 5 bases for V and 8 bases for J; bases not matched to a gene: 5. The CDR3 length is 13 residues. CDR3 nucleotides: TGTGCCAGCAGTATAAACAGGGGGGACATTCAGTACTTC. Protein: CASSINRGDIQYF.

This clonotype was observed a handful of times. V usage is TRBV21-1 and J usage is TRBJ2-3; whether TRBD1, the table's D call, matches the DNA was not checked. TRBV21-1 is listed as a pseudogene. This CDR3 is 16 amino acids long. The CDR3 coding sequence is TGTGCCAGCAGCCTCTTTAACAGGGTCAGCACAGATACGCAGTATTTT. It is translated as CASSLFNRVSTDTQYF.

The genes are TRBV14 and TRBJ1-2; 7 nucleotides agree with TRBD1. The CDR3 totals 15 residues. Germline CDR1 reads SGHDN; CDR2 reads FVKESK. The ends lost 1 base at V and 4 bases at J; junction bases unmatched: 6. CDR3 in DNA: TGTGCCAGCAGCCAAGCCCTGGACAGGAGCTATGGCTACACCTTC. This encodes CASSQALDRSYGYTF. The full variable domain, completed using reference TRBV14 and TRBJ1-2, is EAGVTQFPSHSVIEKGQTVTLRCDPISGHDNLYWYRRVMGKEIKFLLHFVKESKQDESGMPNNRFLAERTGGTYSTLKVQPAELEDSGVYFCASSQALDRSYGYTFGSGTRLTVV.

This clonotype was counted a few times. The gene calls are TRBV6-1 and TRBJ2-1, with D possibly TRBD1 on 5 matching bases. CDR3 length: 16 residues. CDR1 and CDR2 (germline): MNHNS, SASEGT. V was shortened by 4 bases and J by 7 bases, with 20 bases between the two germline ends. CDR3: CASSVRGRPRENEQFF. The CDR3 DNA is TGTGCCAGCAGTGTTAGGGGAAGGCCTCGAGAGAATGAGCAGTTCTTC.

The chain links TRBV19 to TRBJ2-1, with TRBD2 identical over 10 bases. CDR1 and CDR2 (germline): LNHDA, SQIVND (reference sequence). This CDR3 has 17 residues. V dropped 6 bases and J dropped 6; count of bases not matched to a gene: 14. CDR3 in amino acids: CASSLGVLSGRANEQFF. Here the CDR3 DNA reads TGTGCCAGTAGCCTGGGGGTTTTGAGCGGGAGGGCCAATGAGCAGTTCTTC.

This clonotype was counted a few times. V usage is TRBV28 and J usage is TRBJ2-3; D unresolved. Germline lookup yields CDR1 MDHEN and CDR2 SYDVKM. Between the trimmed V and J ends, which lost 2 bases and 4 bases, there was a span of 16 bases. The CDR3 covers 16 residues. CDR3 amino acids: CASSLALSGGADTQYF. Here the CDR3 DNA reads TGTGCCAGCAGTTTAGCCCTCTCAGGTGGGGCAGATACGCAGTATTTT.

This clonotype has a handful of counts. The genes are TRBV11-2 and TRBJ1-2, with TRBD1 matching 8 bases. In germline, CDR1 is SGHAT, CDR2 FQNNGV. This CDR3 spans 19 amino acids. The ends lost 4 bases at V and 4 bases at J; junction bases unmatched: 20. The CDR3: CASSSLRSLRTGKGYGYTF. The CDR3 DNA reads TGTGCCAGCAGCTCCTTACGCTCCCTAAGGACAGGGAAGGGCTATGGCTACACCTTC.

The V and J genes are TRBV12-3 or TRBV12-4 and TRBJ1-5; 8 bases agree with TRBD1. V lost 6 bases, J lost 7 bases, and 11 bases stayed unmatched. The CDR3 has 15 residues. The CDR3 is CASSPRTGQGQPQHF. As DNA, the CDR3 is TGTGCCAGCAGCCCCCGGACAGGGCAGGGGCAGCCCCAGCATTTT.

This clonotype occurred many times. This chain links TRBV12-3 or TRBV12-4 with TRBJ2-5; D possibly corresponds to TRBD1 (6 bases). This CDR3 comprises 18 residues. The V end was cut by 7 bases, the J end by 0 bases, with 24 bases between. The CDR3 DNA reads TGTGCCAGCAACCACGGAGGCCCGGCTCGACAGGACCAAGAGACCCAGTACTTC. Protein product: CASNHGGPARQDQETQYF.

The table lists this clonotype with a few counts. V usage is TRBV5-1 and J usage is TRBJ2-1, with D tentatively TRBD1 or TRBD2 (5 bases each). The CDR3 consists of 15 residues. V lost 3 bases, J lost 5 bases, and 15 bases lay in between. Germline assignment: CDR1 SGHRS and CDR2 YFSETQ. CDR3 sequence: CASSSGTRSDNEQFF. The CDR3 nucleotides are TGCGCCAGCAGCTCGGGGACCAGAAGTGACAATGAGCAGTTCTTC.

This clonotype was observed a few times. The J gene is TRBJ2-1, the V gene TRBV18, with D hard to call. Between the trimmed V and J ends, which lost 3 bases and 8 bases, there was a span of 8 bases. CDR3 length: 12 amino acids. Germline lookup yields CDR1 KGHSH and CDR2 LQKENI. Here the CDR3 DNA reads TGTGCCAGCTCACCCTTGCTGCATGAGCAGTTCTTC. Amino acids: CASSPLLHEQFF.

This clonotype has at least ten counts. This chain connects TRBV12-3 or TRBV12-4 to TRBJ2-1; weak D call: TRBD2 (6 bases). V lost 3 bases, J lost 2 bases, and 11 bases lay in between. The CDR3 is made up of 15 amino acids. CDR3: CASSFDRGAYNEQFF. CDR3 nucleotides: TGTGCCAGCAGTTTCGATCGCGGGGCCTACAATGAGCAGTTCTTC.

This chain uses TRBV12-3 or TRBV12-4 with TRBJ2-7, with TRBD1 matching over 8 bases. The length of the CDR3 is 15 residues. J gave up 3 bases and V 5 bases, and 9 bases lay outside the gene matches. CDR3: CASSRAGTGFYEQYF. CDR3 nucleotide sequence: TGTGCCAGCAGTCGTGCCGGGACAGGCTTCTACGAGCAGTACTTC.

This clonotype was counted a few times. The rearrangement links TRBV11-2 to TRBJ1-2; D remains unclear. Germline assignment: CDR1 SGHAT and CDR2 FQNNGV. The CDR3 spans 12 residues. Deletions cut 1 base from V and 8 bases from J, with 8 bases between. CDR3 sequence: CASSLATEGYTF. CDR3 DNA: TGTGCCAGCAGCTTAGCTACAGAGGGCTACACCTTC. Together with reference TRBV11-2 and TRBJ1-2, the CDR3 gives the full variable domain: EAGVAQSPRYKIIEKRQSVAFWCNPISGHATLYWYQQILGQGPKLLIQFQNNGVVDDSQLPKDRFSAERLKGVDSTLKIQPAKLEDSAVYLCASSLATEGYTFGSGTRLTVV.

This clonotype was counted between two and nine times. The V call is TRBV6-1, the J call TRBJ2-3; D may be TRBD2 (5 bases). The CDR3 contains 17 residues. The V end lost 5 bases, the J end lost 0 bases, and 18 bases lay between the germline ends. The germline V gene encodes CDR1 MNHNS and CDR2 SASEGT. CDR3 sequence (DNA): TGTGCCAGCAGTAGATCACTAGGCCTGCCTAGCACAGATACGCAGTATTTT. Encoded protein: CASSRSLGLPSTDTQYF.